This TCR beta chain came from a study of blood T cell repertoires in COVID-19. V lost 1 base to trimming and J lost 4 bases; unmatched junction nucleotides: 6. Per germline, CDR1 SEHNR and CDR2 FQNEAQ (reference sequence). The CDR3 is made up of 16 amino acids. Libraries were prepared by immunoSEQ multiplex PCR; TCRdb keeps only in-frame clonotypes and omits some of them. This table has 150,000 to 180,000 clones, under 95% appearing once. The sample comprised peripheral blood. This chain links TRBV7-9 with TRBJ2-3; 9 bases align to TRBD2. The receptor was isolated from a man aged 45-65 years with acute or convalescent COVID-19. The CDR3 loop reads CASSLEGTSPADTQYF. In DNA, the CDR3 is TGTGCCAGCAGCTTAGAAGGGACTAGCCCGGCAGATACGCAGTATTTT.